These 17 T cell receptor beta chains share one sample of origin, sequenced in a study of identical twins. TCRdb passed the 5' RACE reads through MiXCR, listing each CDR3 protein once. The data hold 1.5 million to 2 million distinct CDR3 sequences, with roughly 35% observed a single time. Sequencing input: cord blood. All receptors come from a newborn girl in good health.

V and J are TRBV12-3 or TRBV12-4 and TRBJ2-4; TRBD1 matches at 11 bases. This CDR3 is built from 14 residues. J was trimmed by 13 bases and V by 3 bases; bases with no gene match: 8. The CDR3 loop reads CASSFRTGGIEQYF. The CDR3 coding sequence is TGTGCCAGCAGTTTTAGGACAGGGGGCATTGAGCAGTACTTC.

This rearrangement joins TRBV5-1 to TRBJ2-3; D may correspond to TRBD1 or TRBD2 (5 bases each). Trimming removed 3 bases from V and 4 bases from J, with 9 bases in between. The CDR3 has 13 amino acids. The germline V gene encodes CDR1 SGHRS and CDR2 YFSETQ. The DNA of the CDR3 is TGCGCCAGCAGCTCGGGACCCTCAGATACGCAGTATTTT. The encoded protein is CASSSGPSDTQYF. The entire variable domain, with the rest obtained from reference TRBV5-1 and TRBJ2-3, is as follows: KAGVTQTPRYLIKTRGQQVTLSCSPISGHRSVSWYQQTPGQGLQFLFEYFSETQRNKGNFPGRFSGRQFSNSRSEMNVSTLELGDSALYLCASSSGPSDTQYFGPGTRLTVL.

This clonotype was found a few times. This rearrangement joins TRBV12-3 or TRBV12-4 to TRBJ2-3; 9 bases align to TRBD2. The V and J ends lost 6 bases and 4 bases, in that order; junction bases with no gene match: 5. The CDR3 covers 14 residues. The CDR3: CASRAGTSPDTQYF. The CDR3, as DNA: TGTGCCAGCAGGGCCGGGACTAGCCCAGATACGCAGTATTTT.

This clonotype was picked up a small number of times. This chain joins TRBV6-5 and TRBJ2-1, with 12 bases identical to TRBD2. The germline gives CDR1 MNHEY, CDR2 SVGAGI. The CDR3 is 20 residues long. V shed 2 bases and J 7 bases; nucleotides not matched to a gene: 18. The CDR3 reads CASSYRRGWLAGGPVNEQFF. CDR3 bases: TGTGCCAGCAGTTACCGTAGGGGTTGGCTAGCGGGAGGGCCGGTAAATGAGCAGTTCTTC.

The table lists this clonotype with a few counts. The chain joins TRBV20-1 to TRBJ2-3, with D hard to call. The CDR3 contains 11 residues. From germline, CDR1 is DFQATT and CDR2 SNEGSKA (reference sequence). The V end lost 5 bases, the J end lost 8 bases, and 11 bases lay between the germline ends. DNA of the CDR3: TGCAGTGCTGGGCCGTCGAGTACGCAGTATTTT. Translated, it gives CSAGPSSTQYF.

This clonotype came up many times. The chain joins TRBV29-1 to TRBJ1-2, with a weak D call TRBD1 (6 bases). The CDR3 is made up of 11 amino acids. Trimming pared 4 bases from V and 6 bases from J, leaving 9 bases between. Germline V gives CDR1 SQVTM, CDR2 ANQGSEA. The DNA of the CDR3 is TGCAGCGTTGCACAGGGCCATGGCTACACCTTC. It is translated as CSVAQGHGYTF.

This clonotype has a handful of counts. The chain carries TRBV5-1 and TRBJ2-2, with D perhaps assigned TRBD1 or TRBD2 (5 bases each). The CDR3 sequence is 17 residues long. Germline V lookup: CDR1 SGHRS, CDR2 YFSETQ. V shed 4 bases and J shed 2 bases, with 18 bases lying between them. This CDR3 reads CASSHYGASINTGELFF. The DNA of the CDR3 is TGCGCCAGCAGCCACTACGGGGCCTCAATTAACACCGGGGAGCTGTTTTTT.

This clonotype was observed at least ten times. This chain joins TRBV20-1 and TRBJ2-5, with 9 bases lining up with TRBD2. CDR1 and CDR2 from the germline V gene are DFQATT and SNEGSKA (reference sequence). V shed 3 bases, J shed 5 bases, and the junction held 4 bases outside the gene matches. The CDR3 totals 13 residues. As DNA, the CDR3 is TGCAGTGCTAGTCATACTAGCGGGGAGACCCAGTACTTC. Amino acid sequence: CSASHTSGETQYF.

This clonotype has just a few counts. The V gene is TRBV20-1, the J gene TRBJ2-1; D possibly corresponds to TRBD2 (5 bases). The germline gives CDR1 DFQATT, CDR2 SNEGSKA (reference sequence). This CDR3 is 17 amino acids long. V was clipped by 1 base and J by 0 bases, with 16 bases between them. The CDR3 reads CSARALLGLTSYNEQFF. For the CDR3, the DNA is TGCAGTGCTAGAGCGCTACTAGGGCTTACCTCCTACAATGAGCAGTTCTTC.

On this clonotype: A read error may explain this, as a much larger clone is one base away. The V and J genes are TRBV29-1 and TRBJ2-5, with TRBD2 identical over 7 bases. The ends lost 0 bases at V and 11 bases at J; junction bases unmatched: 15. The length of the CDR3 is 15 residues. Germline CDR1 reads SQVTM; CDR2 reads ANQGSEA. CDR3 DNA: TGCAGCGTTGAAGATCGGCTAGCGGTGGGCAATGAGCAGTACTTC. It encodes CSVEDRLAVGNEQYF. Drawing the rest from reference TRBV29-1 and TRBJ2-5, the complete variable domain is SAVISQKPSRDICQRGTSLTIQCQVDSQVTMMFWYRQQPGQSLTLIATANQGSEATYESGFVIDKFPISRPNLTFSTLTVSNMSPEDSSIYLCSVEDRLAVGNEQYFGPGTRLLVL.

The chain combines TRBV2 with TRBJ1-5; no clear D gene. V shed 6 bases and J shed 2 bases, with 17 bases lying between them. The CDR3 runs 16 residues. Germline V lookup: CDR1 SNHLY, CDR2 FYNNEI. The CDR3 sequence is CASRDPLWKGNQPQHF. Here the CDR3 DNA reads TGTGCCAGCAGGGACCCTCTGTGGAAAGGCAATCAGCCCCAGCATTTT.

This chain joins TRBV6-2 or TRBV6-3 and TRBJ2-2; D is possibly TRBD2 (6 bases). The V and J ends lost 6 bases and 3 bases respectively, with 20 bases between them. The germline V gene has CDR1 MNHEY and CDR2 SVGEGT. This CDR3 is built from 17 residues. CDR3 nucleotides: TGTGCCAGCAGCCCGGTGCTAGCGCGGACACACACCGGGGAGCTGTTTTTT. This gives the protein CASSPVLARTHTGELFF.

This clonotype was counted only a few times. The V and J genes are TRBV7-9 and TRBJ1-4; TRBD1 matches 8 bases. CDR1 SEHNR and CDR2 FQNEAQ come from the germline V gene (reference sequence). The ends lost 1 base at V and 8 bases at J; junction bases unmatched: 3. The CDR3 covers 14 residues. The CDR3 spells CASSLGTGTEKLFF. As DNA, the CDR3 is TGTGCCAGCAGCTTAGGGACAGGGACGGAAAAACTGTTTTTT. The whole variable domain, filled in from reference TRBV7-9 and TRBJ1-4, reads DTGVSQNPRHKITKRGQNVTFRCDPISEHNRLYWYRQTLGQGPEFLTYFQNEAQLEKSRLLSDRFSAERPKGSFSTLEIQRTEQGDSAMYLCASSLGTGTEKLFFGSGTQLSVL.

The J gene is TRBJ2-1, the V gene TRBV20-1; 8 bases fit TRBD1. The CDR3 spans 16 residues. CDR1 and CDR2 from the germline V gene are DFQATT and SNEGSKA (reference sequence). With V trimmed by 2 bases and J by 3 bases, 9 bases remained unmatched. CDR3 DNA sequence: TGCAGTGCTAGAACCAGACAGGGGTGGAACTACAATGAGCAGTTCTTC. The encoded protein is CSARTRQGWNYNEQFF.

This clonotype occurred a few times. The chain uses TRBV2 and TRBJ2-5; D might be TRBD2 (6 bases). The tail of the sequence fits TRBJ2-7 better, so the J call may be wrong. CDR3 length: 17 residues. CDR1 SNHLY and CDR2 FYNNEI come from the germline V gene. The CDR3 protein is CASSEAPRSGYRYEQYF. In nucleotides, the CDR3 is TGTGCCAGCAGTGAAGCTCCTAGGAGCGGGTATAGGTACGAGCAGTACTTC.

The rearrangement links TRBV7-2 to TRBJ2-3; TRBD2 might be the D (6 bases). Germline V gives CDR1 SGHTA, CDR2 FQGNSA. The CDR3 loop spans 15 amino acids. The V end was cut by 2 bases, the J end by 2 bases, with 11 bases between. The CDR3 bases are TGTGCCAGCAGCTTAATAGCGGTAATCACAGATACGCAGTATTTT. Translation gives CASSLIAVITDTQYF.

The V call is TRBV14, the J call TRBJ2-1; a possible D gene is TRBD1 (6 bases). Trimming stripped 4 bases from V and 2 bases from J, with 9 bases between. Per the germline V gene, CDR1 is SGHDN and CDR2 is FVKESK. The CDR3 totals 14 residues. CDR3 DNA sequence: TGTGCCAGCAGCCGAAGGGACACCTACAATGAGCAGTTCTTC. It codes for CASSRRDTYNEQFF.